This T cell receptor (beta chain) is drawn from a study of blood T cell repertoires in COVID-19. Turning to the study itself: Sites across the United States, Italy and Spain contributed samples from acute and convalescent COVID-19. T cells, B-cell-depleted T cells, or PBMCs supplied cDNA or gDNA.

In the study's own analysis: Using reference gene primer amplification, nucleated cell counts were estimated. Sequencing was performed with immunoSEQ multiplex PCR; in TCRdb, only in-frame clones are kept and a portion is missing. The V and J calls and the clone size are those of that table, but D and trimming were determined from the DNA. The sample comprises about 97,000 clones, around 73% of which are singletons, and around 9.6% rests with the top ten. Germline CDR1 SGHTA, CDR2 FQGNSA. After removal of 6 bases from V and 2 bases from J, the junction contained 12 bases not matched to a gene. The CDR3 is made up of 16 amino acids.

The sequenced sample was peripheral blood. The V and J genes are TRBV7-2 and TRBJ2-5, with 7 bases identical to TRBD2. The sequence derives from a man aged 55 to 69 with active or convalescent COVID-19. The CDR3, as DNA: TGTGCCAGCAGTCCCCCGGTAGCGCGGGAGCAAGAGACCCAGTACTTC. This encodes CASSPPVAREQETQYF.